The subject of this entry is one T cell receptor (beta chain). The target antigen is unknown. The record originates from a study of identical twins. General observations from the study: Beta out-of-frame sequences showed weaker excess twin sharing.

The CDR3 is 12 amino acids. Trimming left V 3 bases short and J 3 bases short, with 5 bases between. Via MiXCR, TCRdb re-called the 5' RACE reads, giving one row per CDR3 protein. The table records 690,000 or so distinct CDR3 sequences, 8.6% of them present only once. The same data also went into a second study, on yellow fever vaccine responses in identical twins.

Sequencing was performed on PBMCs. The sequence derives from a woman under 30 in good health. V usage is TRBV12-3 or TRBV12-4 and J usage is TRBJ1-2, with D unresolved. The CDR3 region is CASSFNYYGYTF. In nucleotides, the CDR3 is TGTGCCAGCAGTTTTAACTACTATGGCTACACCTTC.